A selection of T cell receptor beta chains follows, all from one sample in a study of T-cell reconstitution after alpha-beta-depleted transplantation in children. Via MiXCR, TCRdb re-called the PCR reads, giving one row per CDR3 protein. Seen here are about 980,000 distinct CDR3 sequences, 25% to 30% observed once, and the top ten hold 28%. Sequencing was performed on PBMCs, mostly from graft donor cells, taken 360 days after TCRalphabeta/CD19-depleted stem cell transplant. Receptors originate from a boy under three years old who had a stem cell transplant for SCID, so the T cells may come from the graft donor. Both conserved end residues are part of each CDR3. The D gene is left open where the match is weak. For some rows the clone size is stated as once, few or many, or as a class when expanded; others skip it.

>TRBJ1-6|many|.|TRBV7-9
TGTGCCAGCAGCCCAGGAGGGGCCCCGAATTCACCCCTCCACTTT
CASSPGGAPNSPLHF
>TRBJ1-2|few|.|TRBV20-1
TGCAGTGCTAGTCCAGGGGACTATGGCTACACCTTC
CSASPGDYGYTF
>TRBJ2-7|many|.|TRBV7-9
TGTGCCAGCAGTCCTGGGTCTATCTCCTACGAGCAGTACTTC
CASSPGSISYEQYF
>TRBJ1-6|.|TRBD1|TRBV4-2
TGTGCCAGCAGCCCCCGGACAGGGGGCTCACCCCTCCACTTT
CASSPRTGGSPLHF
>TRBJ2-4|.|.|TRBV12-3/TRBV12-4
TGTGCCAGCAGTTTCATCGGTAACATTCAGTACTTC
CASSFIGNIQYF
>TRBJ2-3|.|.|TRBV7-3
TGTGCCAGCAGCCCGTTCGGCCTCAGCACAGATACGCAGTATTTT
CASSPFGLSTDTQYF
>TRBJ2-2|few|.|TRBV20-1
TGCAGTGCTAGCGAGGGTATTTCGAACACCGGGGAGCTGTTTTTT
CSASEGISNTGELFF
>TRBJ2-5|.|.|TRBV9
TGTGCCAGCAGCGTAGCGGGGGTTGAGAAGACCCAGTACTTC
CASSVAGVEKTQYF
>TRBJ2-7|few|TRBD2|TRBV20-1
TGCAGTGCTAGCCCCTCGGGGGGGGGGAGTCACGAGCAGTACTTC
CSASPSGGGSHEQYF
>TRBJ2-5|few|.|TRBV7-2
TGTGCCAGCAGCTTGAGGGGGAAGGGGAGACAAGAGACCCAGTACTTC
CASSLRGKGRQETQYF